These T cell receptor beta chains were read from a single sample in a study of OX40 agonist ivuxolimab in advanced cancers. The method was immunoSEQ multiplex PCR; TCRdb's version includes in-frame clones alone and lacks a portion of them. The data show around 60,000 clones, less than 90% seen once. The specimen comprised CD4+ or CD8+ T cells sorted from blood, sampled in a trial of the OX40 agonist ivuxolimab. The source is an adult with an advanced solid tumor such as melanoma, head and neck, liver or kidney cancer. The CDR3 runs from the conserved cysteine through the conserved F or W. D genes are given only for firm matches. Only part of the rows carry a size: once, few, many, or a class if the clone is expanded.

TRBJ2-7 15 - - TRBV21-1 CASSKEGDRTYEQYF TGTGCCAGCAGCAAAGAAGGGGACAGAACCTACGAGCAGTACTTC
TRBJ2-7 15 TRBD2 - TRBV28 CASSPAGGRYYEQYF TGTGCCAGCAGTCCAGCGGGAGGGAGATACTACGAGCAGTACTTC
TRBJ2-1 16 - - TRBV10-3 CAISGNSGPSYNEQFF TGTGCCATCAGTGGAAATAGCGGTCCCTCCTACAATGAGCAGTTCTTC
TRBJ1-4 14 - - TRBV18 CASRERGADEKLFF TGTGCCAGCCGCGAGAGGGGGGCGGATGAAAAACTGTTTTTT
TRBJ1-4 15 TRBD1 few TRBV30 CAWRAPGTGNEKLFF TGTGCCTGGAGAGCCCCCGGGACAGGGAACGAAAAACTGTTTTTT
TRBJ2-3 15 TRBD2 - TRBV11-1 CASSQTSGSTDTQYF TGTGCCAGCAGCCAAACTAGCGGTAGCACAGATACGCAGTATTTT
TRBJ2-3 13 TRBD1 - TRBV5-4 CASSSAGTGKQYF TGTGCCAGCAGCTCAGCCGGGACAGGGAAGCAGTATTTT
TRBJ1-1 12 TRBD1 - TRBV6-5 CATRDRESEAFF TGTGCCACCCGGGACAGGGAATCTGAAGCTTTCTTT
TRBJ2-7 14 TRBD2 - TRBV18 CASSPGGGRREQYF TGTGCCAGCTCTCCCGGCGGGGGACGAAGGGAGCAGTACTTC
TRBJ2-3 17 - - TRBV5-4 CASSPRQPVASTDTQYF TGTGCCAGCAGCCCGAGACAGCCAGTAGCTAGCACAGATACGCAGTATTTT
TRBJ2-2 14 - - TRBV7-9 CASSLEAVTGELFF TGTGCCAGCAGCTTAGAGGCGGTGACCGGGGAGCTGTTTTTT
TRBJ2-1 16 TRBD1 - TRBV6-1 CASSDVFSGQGNEQFF TGTGCCAGCAGTGATGTTTTTTCGGGACAGGGCAATGAGCAGTTCTTC
TRBJ1-2 14 - - TRBV28 CASSLLGAHFGYTF TGTGCCAGCAGTTTATTGGGGGCGCATTTTGGCTACACCTTC
TRBJ2-1 12 - few TRBV10-2 CASHESYNEQFF TGCGCCAGCCATGAATCGTACAATGAGCAGTTCTTC
TRBJ2-3 14 - - TRBV5-1 CASRRSRSTDTQYF TGCGCCAGCCGGCGGTCGCGGAGCACAGATACGCAGTATTTT
TRBJ1-2 16 TRBD1 - TRBV30 CAWSNPQDGRGQGYTF TGTGCCTGGAGTAACCCCCAAGACGGCAGGGGGCAAGGCTACACCTTC
TRBJ2-7 13 - - TRBV19 CASSIESLSEQYF TGTGCCAGTAGTATTGAATCTCTCAGCGAGCAGTACTTC
TRBJ2-3 14 TRBD1 few TRBV28 CASSRDRWTDTQYF TGTGCCAGCAGCCGGGACAGGTGGACAGATACGCAGTATTTT
TRBJ2-7 14 - - TRBV7-2 CASSEAAWRGEQYF TGTGCCAGCAGCGAAGCGGCGTGGAGGGGCGAGCAGTACTTC
TRBJ2-5 12 - - TRBV5-3 CARSCTLGTQYF TGTGCCAGAAGCTGCACCCTGGGGACCCAGTACTTC
TRBJ1-5 12 - - TRBV6-1 CASSDGYQPQHF TGTGCCAGCAGTGACGGGTATCAGCCCCAGCATTTT
TRBJ1-1 14 - - TRBV6-6 CASSLQGMNTEAFF TGTGCCAGCAGTTTACAGGGAATGAACACTGAAGCTTTCTTT
TRBJ2-1 13 - - TRBV28 CASCGTHYNEQFF TGTGCCAGTTGCGGGACCCACTACAATGAGCAGTTCTTC
TRBJ1-2 16 - - TRBV5-1 CASSFSAGSDGDGYTF TGCGCCAGCAGTTTCTCGGCGGGAAGTGACGGTGATGGCTACACCTTC
TRBJ2-1 12 TRBD1 - TRBV25-1 CASSDRGQGQFF TGTGCCAGCAGTGATAGAGGACAGGGTCAGTTCTTC
TRBJ2-2 15 TRBD2 - TRBV27 CASRWRELDTGELFF TGTGCCAGCAGATGGCGGGAGTTGGACACCGGGGAGCTGTTTTTT